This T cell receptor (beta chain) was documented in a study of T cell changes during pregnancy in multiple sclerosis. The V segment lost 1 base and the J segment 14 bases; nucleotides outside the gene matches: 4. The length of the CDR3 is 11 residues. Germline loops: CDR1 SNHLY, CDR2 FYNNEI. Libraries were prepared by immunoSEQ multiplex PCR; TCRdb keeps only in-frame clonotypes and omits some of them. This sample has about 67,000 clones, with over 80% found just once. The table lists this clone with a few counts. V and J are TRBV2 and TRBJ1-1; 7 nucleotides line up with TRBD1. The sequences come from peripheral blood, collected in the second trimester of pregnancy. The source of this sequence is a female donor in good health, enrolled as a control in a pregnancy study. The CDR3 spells CASSEEGALFF. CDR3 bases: TGTGCCAGCAGTGAAGAGGGGGCTTTATTCTTT.